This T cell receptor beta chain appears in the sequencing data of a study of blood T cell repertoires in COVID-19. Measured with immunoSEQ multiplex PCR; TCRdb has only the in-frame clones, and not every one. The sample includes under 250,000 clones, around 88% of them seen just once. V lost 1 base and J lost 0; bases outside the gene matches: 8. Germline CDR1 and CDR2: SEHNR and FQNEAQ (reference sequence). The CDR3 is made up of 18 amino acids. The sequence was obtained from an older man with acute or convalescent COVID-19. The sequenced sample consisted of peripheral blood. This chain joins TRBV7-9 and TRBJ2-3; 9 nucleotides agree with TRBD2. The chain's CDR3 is CASSLGLAGASSTDTQYF. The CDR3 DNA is TGTGCCAGCAGCTTAGGTTTAGCGGGAGCCTCTAGCACAGATACGCAGTATTTT.